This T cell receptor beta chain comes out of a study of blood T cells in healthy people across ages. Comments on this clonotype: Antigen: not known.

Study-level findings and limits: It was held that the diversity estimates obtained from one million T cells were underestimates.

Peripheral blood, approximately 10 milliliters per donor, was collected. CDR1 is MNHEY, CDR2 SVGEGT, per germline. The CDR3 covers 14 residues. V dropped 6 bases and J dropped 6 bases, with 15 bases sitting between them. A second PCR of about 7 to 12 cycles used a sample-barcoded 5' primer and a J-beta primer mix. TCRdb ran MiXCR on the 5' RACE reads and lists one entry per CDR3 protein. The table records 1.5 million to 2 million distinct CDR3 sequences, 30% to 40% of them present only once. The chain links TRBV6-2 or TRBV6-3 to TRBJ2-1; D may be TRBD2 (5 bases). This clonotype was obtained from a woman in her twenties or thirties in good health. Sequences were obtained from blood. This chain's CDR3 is CASRDLGVINEQFF. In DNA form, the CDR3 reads TGTGCCAGCAGGGACTTGGGAGTGATCAATGAGCAGTTCTTC.